The T cell receptor beta chain under discussion was sequenced for a study of CXCR3-negative and CXCR3-positive naive CD8 T cells. General study findings and limits: CXCR3-negative naive cells had less hydrophobic TRB CDR3s than did CXCR3-positive naive cells. Unlike memory cells, which differed, naive CXCR3-negative and CXCR3-positive cells had similar TRBV-TRBJ usage.

CDR3 length: 16 amino acids. Germline values: CDR1 MNHEY, CDR2 SVGEGT. The authors gated naive CD8+ T cells as CD45RO-CCR7+CD27+CD95-. Carrying UMI labels, the TRB cDNA libraries were prepared through 5' RACE. TCRdb reprocessed the 5' RACE reads, keeping one entry per CDR3 protein, no DNA. Its clone listing holds 84,000 or so distinct CDR3 sequences. As concerns this clonotype: Its antigen is currently unknown.

Sequencing input: naive CXCR3- CD8+ T cells from blood. Noted subset: CD45RO-CCR7+CD27+CD95- naive CD8+ T cells lacking CXCR3 (TNR3-). J is TRBJ2-1 and V is TRBV6-2 or TRBV6-3; lacking DNA, the TRBD2 call made by TCRdb goes unchecked. The TCR sequence derives from a human donor in good health. Some clones in this sample may be carry-over from other donors' samples. The CDR3 loop reads CASSFTWAGVIDEQFF.